These 28 T cell receptor beta chains were sequenced from one sample in a study of T cell responses to AZD1222 COVID-19 vaccine. Sequencing was performed with immunoSEQ multiplex PCR; in TCRdb, only in-frame clones are kept and a portion is missing. The table includes 100,000 to 150,000 clones, 85% to 90% detected once. The material was peripheral blood, obtained on day 0 of AZD1222 vaccination. The receptors derive from an adult in good health.

The chain links TRBV7-9 to TRBJ1-3; perhaps TRBD1 as D (5 bases). Trimming left V 4 bases short and J 0 bases short, with 13 bases between. The germline V gene encodes CDR1 SEHNR and CDR2 FQNEAQ (reference sequence). The CDR3 consists of 16 residues. CDR3 in DNA: TGTGCCAGCAGCTCCCGAGACAGCTACTCTGGAAACACCATATATTTT. Amino acids: CASSSRDSYSGNTIYF.

The rearrangement joins TRBV4-1 to TRBJ1-6; no clear D. The germline CDR1 and CDR2 sequences are MGHRA and YSYEKL. V lost 1 base and J 10 bases, leaving 14 bases between the germline ends. The CDR3 consists of 15 residues. CDR3 sequence: CASSQAALGSSPLHF. For the CDR3, the DNA is TGCGCCAGCAGCCAAGCTGCTTTGGGGTCCTCACCCCTCCACTTT.

The chain uses TRBV19 and TRBJ2-1; 12 bases map to TRBD2. Germline V gene data show CDR1 as LNHDA and CDR2 as SQIVND (reference sequence). Unmatched junction bases numbered 4, after V lost 6 bases and J lost 7 bases. This CDR3 has 14 residues. The DNA for the CDR3 is TGTGCCAGTAGCCTGACTAGCGGGGGAAATGAGCAGTTCTTC. As protein: CASSLTSGGNEQFF.

This clone was found a few times. CDR3 amino acids: CAWSEWTGGIDYTF. In nucleotides, the CDR3 is TGTGCCTGGAGTGAATGGACAGGGGGCATCGACTACACCTTC. The chain joins TRBV30 to TRBJ1-2; 11 bases are a match to TRBD1. The germline V gene encodes CDR1 GTSNPN and CDR2 SVGIG (reference sequence). CDR3 length: 14 amino acids. Losses at the gene ends were 1 base for V and 10 bases for J; bases not matched to a gene: 8.

DNA for the CDR3: TGTGCCACCAGATCCTCTGGGGCCAACGTCCTGACTTTC. Amino acids: CATRSSGANVLTF. The chain uses TRBV24-1 and TRBJ2-6; D not resolved. Germline V gives CDR1 KGHDR, CDR2 SFDVKD. Trimming removed 7 bases at V and 0 bases at J, with 3 bases between. This CDR3 spans 13 amino acids.

The chain recombines TRBV11-2 with TRBJ2-3; tentatively, D is TRBD2 (5 bases). The V end lost 3 bases, the J end lost 1 base, and 11 bases lay between the germline ends. The CDR3 length is 15 residues. Germline assignment: CDR1 SGHAT and CDR2 FQNNGV. CDR3 in amino acids: CASSLAVGGTDTQYF. The CDR3 coding sequence is TGTGCCAGCAGCTTGGCGGTGGGAGGCACAGATACGCAGTATTTT.

The V and J genes are TRBV12-3 or TRBV12-4 and TRBJ1-2; D is undetermined. The CDR3 covers 12 residues. V lost 0 bases and J lost 2, with 1 base in between. The CDR3 protein is CASSLANYGYTF. CDR3 sequence (DNA): TGTGCCAGCAGTTTAGCGAACTATGGCTACACCTTC.

The rearrangement links TRBV12-3 or TRBV12-4 to TRBJ1-2; D unclear. The CDR3 runs to 13 residues. Trimming stripped 3 bases from V and 5 bases from J, with 10 bases between. The DNA for the CDR3 is TGTGCCAGCAGTTTCACAGCCTATTATGGCTACACCTTC. This translates into CASSFTAYYGYTF.

The rearrangement links TRBV3-1 (or the pseudogene TRBV3-2) to TRBJ2-2; the D gene is possibly TRBD2 (6 bases). V lost 4 bases, J lost 7 bases, and 13 bases lay in between. This CDR3 has 14 residues. CDR1 LGHDT and CDR2 YNNKEL come from the germline V gene (reference sequence). The CDR3 sequence is CASSPGGNDGELFF. CDR3 coding DNA: TGTGCCAGCAGCCCCGGCGGGAACGACGGGGAGCTGTTTTTT.

This chain joins TRBV18 and TRBJ2-6; 10 nucleotides agree with TRBD1. This CDR3 spans 19 amino acids. V lost 4 bases to trimming and J lost 0 bases; unmatched junction nucleotides: 9. Looked up from germline, CDR1 is KGHSH and CDR2 is LQKENI. The CDR3 DNA sequence: TGTGCCAGCTCACTTAGACAGGGGGCGGAGTACTCTGGGGCCAACGTCCTGACTTTC. Protein: CASSLRQGAEYSGANVLTF. Supplemented by reference TRBV18 and TRBJ2-6, the full variable domain reads NAGVMQNPRHLVRRRGQEARLRCSPMKGHSHVYWYRQLPEEGLKFMVYLQKENIIDESGMPKERFSAEFPKEGPSILRIQQVVRGDSAAYFCASSLRQGAEYSGANVLTFGAGSRLTVL.

The gene calls are TRBV27 and TRBJ1-5, with D possibly matching TRBD1 (5 bases). The CDR3 is 14 amino acids. CDR1 is MNHEY and CDR2 is SMNVEV in the germline V gene (reference sequence). Trimming took off 3 bases at V and 6 bases at J, with 12 bases between the two ends. CDR3 in amino acids: CASSLGQGAQPQHF. CDR3 in DNA: TGTGCCAGCAGTTTGGGTCAGGGCGCTCAGCCCCAGCATTTT.

The V and J genes are TRBV6-5 and TRBJ1-5; no definite D call. V lost 6 bases, J lost 0 bases, and 9 bases lay in between. This CDR3 has 14 amino acids. Looked up from germline, CDR1 is MNHEY and CDR2 is SVGAGI. CDR3 in amino acids: CASSPLDSNQPQHF. The DNA for the CDR3 is TGTGCCAGCAGCCCCCTCGATAGCAATCAGCCCCAGCATTTT.

This chain joins TRBV27 and TRBJ1-6; D gene ambiguous. Germline V gene data show CDR1 as MNHEY and CDR2 as SMNVEV (reference sequence). Trimming removed 4 bases from V and 6 bases from J, with 13 bases in between. The CDR3 consists of 15 residues. CDR3 loop: CASSWDVFGNSPLHF. The CDR3 DNA sequence: TGTGCCAGCAGTTGGGATGTATTTGGTAATTCACCCCTCCACTTT.

The gene calls are TRBV27 and TRBJ2-3, with a tentative D call TRBD2 (6 bases). The V and J ends lost 0 bases and 4 bases respectively, with 14 bases between them. The CDR3 consists of 16 residues. The germline CDR1 and CDR2 sequences are MNHEY and SMNVEV (reference sequence). CDR3 sequence reads: CASSLSIRGGADTQYF. CDR3 nucleotide sequence: TGTGCCAGCAGTTTATCGATAAGGGGAGGCGCAGATACGCAGTATTTT.

The chain has TRBV7-8 and TRBJ2-3; 7 bases align to TRBD2. Germline CDR1 reads SGHVS; CDR2 reads FQNEAQ. CDR3 length equals 15 residues. The junction had 4 bases not matched to a gene; V was cut back by 4 bases and J by 0 bases. CDR3 DNA: TGTGCCAGCAGCTGGTTAGCGGGTAGCACAGATACGCAGTATTTT. Residues: CASSWLAGSTDTQYF.

The chain couples TRBV2 to TRBJ2-3; weak D call: TRBD1 (5 bases). Germline CDR1 is SNHLY and CDR2 is FYNNEI. V lost 4 bases, J lost 6 bases, and 17 bases lay in between. CDR3 length equals 15 residues. The CDR3 loop is CASSAGRDPLDTQYF. The CDR3 nucleotides are TGTGCCAGCAGTGCGGGCAGGGATCCTCTGGATACGCAGTATTTT.

V gene TRBV30 combines with J gene TRBJ2-6; 10 positions agree with TRBD2. Trimming removed 5 bases from V and 2 bases from J; junction bases left unmatched: 6. CDR1 is GTSNPN, CDR2 SVGIG, per germline (reference sequence). The CDR3 is 16 residues long. DNA of the CDR3: TGTGCCTGGTCGGCTAGCGGGAGTACTGGGGCCAACGTCCTGACTTTC. It codes for CAWSASGSTGANVLTF. The complete variable domain, with remaining parts taken from reference TRBV30 and TRBJ2-6, reads SQTIHQWPATLVQPVGSPLSLECTVEGTSNPNLYWYRQAAGRGLQLLFYSVGIGQISSEVPQNLSASRPQDRQFILSSKKLLLSDSGFYLCAWSASGSTGANVLTFGAGSRLTVL.

The chain recombines TRBV6-4 with TRBJ1-2; 11 bases match TRBD1. V was clipped by 4 bases and J by 6 bases; unmatched bases: 1. Germline V gene lookup returns CDR1 MRHNA and CDR2 SNTAGT. CDR3 length: 13 amino acids. In DNA, the CDR3 is TGTGCCAGCAGTGGGACAGGGGGCGATGGCTACACCTTC. It codes for CASSGTGGDGYTF.

The J gene is TRBJ1-6, the V gene TRBV6-2 or TRBV6-3, with 8 bases matching TRBD1. With V trimmed by 5 bases and J by 8 bases, 11 bases remained unmatched. From germline, CDR1 is MNHEY and CDR2 SVGEGT. This CDR3 has 16 residues. The CDR3 bases are TGTGCCAGCAGTGCCCGAGACAGGGGATATGATTCACCCCTCCACTTT. This gives the protein CASSARDRGYDSPLHF.

This chain uses TRBV27 with TRBJ1-1, with a weak D call TRBD1 (5 bases). CDR3 size: 14 residues. CDR1 is MNHEY, CDR2 SMNVEV, per germline (reference sequence). Trimming took 4 bases from V and 3 from J, leaving 12 bases between them. The CDR3 sequence is CASSSRGAYTEAFF. CDR3 coding DNA: TGTGCCAGCAGTTCTAGGGGCGCGTACACTGAAGCTTTCTTT.

The genes are TRBV5-1 and TRBJ1-2; 7 positions match TRBD1. Germline V gene data show CDR1 as SGHRS and CDR2 as YFSETQ. V lost 5 bases, J lost 2 bases, and 6 bases stayed unmatched. CDR3 length: 14 amino acids. The CDR3, as DNA: TGCGCCAGCAGAGGACAGGCTTCAAACTATGGCTACACCTTC. It translates to CASRGQASNYGYTF.

The chain carries TRBV5-4 and TRBJ1-1; 7 bases match TRBD1. The V gene end was trimmed by 4 bases and the J gene end by 0 bases; junction bases not matched to a gene: 12. CDR1 is SGHNT, CDR2 YYREEE, per germline (reference sequence). The CDR3 is 17 residues long. The DNA of the CDR3 is TGTGCCAGCAGCCCCTCGGGACAGAAGTTTATGAACACTGAAGCTTTCTTT. Its protein product is CASSPSGQKFMNTEAFF.

The V call is TRBV10-3, the J call TRBJ2-1; 9 bases are shared with TRBD2. In germline, CDR1 is ENHRY, CDR2 SYGVKD. The CDR3 loop spans 17 amino acids. The V segment lost 0 bases and the J segment 4 bases; nucleotides outside the gene matches: 7. The CDR3 DNA reads as TGTGCCATCAGTGAGTCGGAGGCTAGCGGGGTGTACAATGAGCAGTTCTTC. Translation gives CAISESEASGVYNEQFF.

This chain uses TRBV5-5 with TRBJ1-2; 8 nucleotides match TRBD1. J lost 7 bases, V lost 4 bases, and 9 bases had no gene match. In germline, CDR1 is SGHKS, CDR2 YYEKEE (reference sequence). The CDR3 runs to 14 residues. The chain's CDR3 is CASSSGTGHLGYTF. The CDR3 nucleotides read TGTGCCAGCAGCAGCGGGACAGGTCATCTTGGCTACACCTTC.

The chain uses TRBV3-1 (or the pseudogene TRBV3-2) and TRBJ2-7; D remains unclear. From germline, CDR1 is LGHDT and CDR2 YNNKEL (reference sequence). The CDR3 length is 12 residues. V gave up 3 bases and J gave up 1 base, with 4 bases separating them. The CDR3 region is CASSQGSYEQYF. The CDR3 region has the DNA TGTGCCAGCAGCCAGGGTTCCTACGAGCAGTACTTC.

The chain has TRBV6-5 and TRBJ2-5, with 8 bases matching TRBD2. CDR3 length: 16 amino acids. CDR1 and CDR2 (germline): MNHEY, SVGAGI. V gave up 0 bases and J gave up 6 bases; unmatched junction bases: 9. CDR3 in amino acids: CASSYSYSGGSKTQYF. The CDR3 DNA follows: TGTGCCAGCAGTTACTCGTACAGCGGGGGTTCGAAGACCCAGTACTTC.

The chain uses TRBV14 and TRBJ2-3; TRBD2 is a possible D gene (6 bases). V gave up 1 base and J gave up 0 bases, with 17 bases separating them. This CDR3 comprises 18 residues. Germline CDR1 reads SGHDN; CDR2 reads FVKESK. This chain's CDR3 is CASSQAEGNSGSTDTQYF. CDR3 nucleotides: TGTGCCAGCAGCCAAGCGGAGGGGAATAGCGGTAGCACAGATACGCAGTATTTT. Variable domain in full (rest from reference TRBV14 and TRBJ2-3): EAGVTQFPSHSVIEKGQTVTLRCDPISGHDNLYWYRRVMGKEIKFLLHFVKESKQDESGMPNNRFLAERTGGTYSTLKVQPAELEDSGVYFCASSQAEGNSGSTDTQYFGPGTRLTVL.

The chain has TRBV7-2 and TRBJ2-1; maybe TRBD1 (6 bases). The V gene's germline CDR1 is SGHTA and CDR2 FQGNSA. This CDR3 has 16 residues. V gave up 5 bases and J gave up 1 base, with 15 bases separating them. The CDR3 DNA reads TGTGCCAGCAGCGTGGACAGTGCCCATTCCTACAATGAGCAGTTCTTC. It translates to CASSVDSAHSYNEQFF.